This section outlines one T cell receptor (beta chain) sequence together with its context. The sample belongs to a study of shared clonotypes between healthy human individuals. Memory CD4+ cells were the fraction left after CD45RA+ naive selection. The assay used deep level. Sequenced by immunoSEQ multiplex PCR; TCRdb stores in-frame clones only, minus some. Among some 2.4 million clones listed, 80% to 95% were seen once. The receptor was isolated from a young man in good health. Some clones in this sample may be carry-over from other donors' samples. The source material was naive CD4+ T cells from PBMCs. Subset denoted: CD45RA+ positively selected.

The CDR3 DNA is TGTGCCAGCAGTTACCCTAGCGGGACATACAATGAGCAGTTCTTC. It is translated as CASSYPSGTYNEQFF. The chain couples TRBV6-5 to TRBJ2-1; TRBD2 aligns across 9 bases. V was pared by 2 bases and J by 4 bases, with 3 bases of the junction left unmatched. Per germline, CDR1 MNHEY and CDR2 SVGAGI. This CDR3 comprises 15 residues.